This T cell receptor (beta chain) derives from a study (dated by TCRdb to between 2015 and 2017). With regard to the full study: The study examined whether tumor-infiltrating Tregs in breast cancer are drawn from blood Tregs or arise in situ by conversion from other CD4+ T cell subsets. What the research found in general, with its limitations: The TCR alpha and beta sequences of tumor-infiltrating Tregs showed the greatest overlap with tumor naive CD4+ T cells, followed by blood naive CD4+ T cells. Tumor memory CD4+ T cell TCR gene usage was found to cluster with blood and lymph node memory CD4+ cells and with lymph node naive CD4+ cells. Rather than covering whole repertoires, validation in the larger cohort was restricted to a single TCR beta V-J rearrangement.

With regard to this clonotype: There is no known antigen for this receptor. There are no base qualities to consult, and no much larger clone falls within one base.

Trimming at the junction amounts to 7 bases on V and 0 bases on J, and the germline ends lie 23 bases apart. For CDR1 and CDR2, the germline V gene lists SGDLS and YYNGEE. Spanning cysteine to phenylalanine, the CDR3 consists of 18 amino acids. The kept DNA is CDR3 alone, 54 bases in frame from the first base. Full-length TCR variable regions were amplified by 5' RACE PCR using constant-region reverse primers, and then by semi-nested PCR using Nested Universal Primer A. The ReliaPrep RNA Cell Miniprep System was used to extract total RNA, which was then reverse transcribed into 5'RACE-ready cDNA with the SMARTer RACE 5'/3' Kit. Multiplex adaptors were used to barcode the full-length TCR alpha and beta libraries, which were then sequenced on an Illumina MiSeq. Per the original workflow: For each of nine subset-tissue groups, sequencing data from the five patients were combined, and the groups were compared by unsupervised clustering of TCR gene usage. Repertoire similarity was calculated with the Morisita-Horn index, weighting shared sequences by their contribution to each repertoire. TCRdb trimmed public reads at Q25 via fastp, called clones via MiXCR and kept in-frame beta chains. Each CDR3 protein appears once, grouped with its most common genes and DNA. TCRdb's processing, not the authors' own work, is the source of the V and J calls. Within this sample are about 9,800 distinct CDR3 sequences, with 20% to 30% of them counted one time only. The ten largest account for around 3% of the sample.

Cells that were CD4+CD25+CD127-/low were the ones isolated as Tregs. Tregs, naive and memory CD4+ T cells from tumor, blood and ipsilateral draining lymph nodes of five breast cancer patients underwent full-length TCR alpha and beta sequencing. Ficoll density gradient centrifugation was used to isolate mononuclear cells from lymph nodes or from 50 ml of peripheral blood. A purity exceeding 90% was confirmed by FACS for the sorted cell populations. The sequence joins TRBV9 to TRBJ2-1; the D gene is perhaps TRBD1, on 6 matching bases. The receptor comes from a female donor with breast cancer. The sequenced material came from Tregs sorted from blood. In nucleotides, the sequence is TGTGCCAGCGGTCGGCGGCTAGCAGGGGCTTCCTCCTACAATGAGCAGTTCTTC. This is translated as CASGRRLAGASSYNEQFF. Full variable domain (CDR3 extended with the reference TRBV9 and TRBJ2-1 proteins): DSGVTQTPKHLITATGQRVTLRCSPRSGDLSVYWYQQSLDQGLQFLIQYYNGEERAKGNILERFSAQQFPDLHSELNLSSLELGDSALYFCASGRRLAGASSYNEQFFGPGTRLTVL.